One sample yielded the 10 T cell receptor beta chains listed below, sequenced in a study of blood T cell repertoires in COVID-19. Data came from immunoSEQ multiplex PCR; TCRdb stores just in-frame clones and leaves some out. The sample holds 9,500 to 15,000 clones; 75% to 90% are singletons and the top ten take about 5.2%. The sample comprised peripheral blood. The receptors were sampled from a human donor in a cohort sampled during active COVID-19.

This chain uses TRBV5-1 with TRBJ2-2; perhaps TRBD2 as D (5 bases). CDR1 and CDR2 (germline): SGHRS, YFSETQ. This CDR3 has 14 residues. Trimming took off 1 base at V and 5 bases at J, with 9 bases between the two ends. The CDR3 reads CASSLSAATGELFF. The CDR3 nucleotides are TGCGCCAGCAGCTTGTCAGCGGCAACCGGGGAGCTGTTTTTT.

The chain recombines TRBV5-1 with TRBJ2-1; 8 nucleotides align to TRBD1. J gave up 5 bases and V 2 bases, and 6 bases lay outside the gene matches. Germline V gene data show CDR1 as SGHRS and CDR2 as YFSETQ. There are 15 residues in the CDR3. In DNA, the CDR3 is TGCGCCAGCAGCTTTGGGAACAGGGGGAACAATGAGCAGTTCTTC. Translating gives CASSFGNRGNNEQFF.

The chain couples TRBV7-3 to TRBJ2-3, with 8 bases fitting TRBD2. Germline loops: CDR1 SGHTA, CDR2 FQGTGA. Trimming at V came to 2 bases and at J to 1 base, leaving 2 bases not matched to a gene. There are 15 residues in the CDR3. The CDR3 bases are TGTGCCAGCAGCTTAGCGGGGGGACGCACAGATACGCAGTATTTT. Its protein is CASSLAGGRTDTQYF.

CDR3 protein: CASSLGGTGNYNEQFF. In DNA, the CDR3 is TGCGCCAGCAGCTTGGGGGGGACAGGGAACTACAATGAGCAGTTCTTC. The rearrangement joins TRBV5-1 to TRBJ2-1; 9 positions match TRBD1. CDR3 size: 16 residues. V trimming: 0 bases; J trimming: 3 bases; junction bases outside the gene matches: 4. Germline-derived CDR1 and CDR2 are SGHRS and YFSETQ.

This clone came up a few times. J is TRBJ2-7 and V is TRBV20-1; TRBD2 might be the D (6 bases). Per germline, CDR1 DFQATT and CDR2 SNEGSKA (reference sequence). The CDR3 is 13 amino acids. V was pared by 3 bases and J by 2 bases, with 11 bases between. The DNA for the CDR3 is TGCAGTGCTAGTTCCGGGAGAACCTACGAGCAGTACTTC. Its protein is CSASSGRTYEQYF.

This clone was found once. V and J are TRBV20-1 and TRBJ2-5, with D possibly matching TRBD2 (6 bases). The CDR3 has 15 residues. Germline CDR1 is DFQATT and CDR2 is SNEGSKA (reference sequence). V lost 3 bases to trimming and J lost 3 bases, with 17 bases between them. CDR3 DNA sequence: TGCAGTGCTAGTGGGTCGGGAGTTTCCAAAGAGACCCAGTACTTC. Translated: CSASGSGVSKETQYF.

This clone was detected only a few times. The V gene is TRBV6-2 or TRBV6-3, the J gene TRBJ2-1, with 7 bases aligning to TRBD1. The CDR3 runs 15 residues. With V trimmed by 0 bases and J by 10 bases, 9 bases remained unmatched. The germline CDR1 and CDR2 sequences are MNHEY and SVGEGT. The CDR3 bases are TGTGCCAGCAGTTACTCCGGGACAGAGGTCAGGGAGCAGTTCTTC. It specifies CASSYSGTEVREQFF.

The rearrangement joins TRBV7-2 to TRBJ2-5; 7 bases are shared with TRBD2. Trimming at V came to 5 bases and at J to 5 bases, leaving 2 bases not matched to a gene. The CDR3 sequence is 12 residues long. CDR1 SGHTA and CDR2 FQGNSA come from the germline V gene. The DNA for the CDR3 is TGTGCCAGCAGCGATAGCGGGGAGACCCAGTACTTC. Its translation is CASSDSGETQYF.

The count of this clone is one. CDR3 in DNA: TGTGCCAGCAGCTTGGCGGGACCCTACAATGAGCAGTTCTTC. Protein: CASSLAGPYNEQFF. The chain combines TRBV7-9 with TRBJ2-1; D is perhaps TRBD2 (6 bases). The germline V and J ends were trimmed by 3 bases and 2 bases, with 8 bases remaining between them. The CDR3 sequence is 14 residues long. The germline CDR1 and CDR2 sequences are SEHNR and FQNEAQ (reference sequence).

This chain joins TRBV6-6 and TRBJ1-6, with a tentative D call TRBD1 (5 bases). Germline CDR1 reads MNHNY; CDR2 reads SVGAGI (reference sequence). V gave up 6 bases and J gave up 4 bases, with 10 bases separating them. The CDR3 is 14 amino acids. CDR3 sequence: CASSPTGYNSPLHF. CDR3 nucleotide sequence: TGTGCCAGCAGCCCCACAGGTTATAATTCACCCCTCCACTTT.